The rows below give T cell receptor beta chains drawn from one sample of a study of blood T cell repertoires in COVID-19. Profiling relied on immunoSEQ multiplex PCR, and the TCRdb table lists in-frame clones only, not all of them. Here the sample spans more than 85,000 clones, roughly 82% being singletons. The sequencing input was peripheral blood. The receptor source for this set is a man older than 75 with acute or convalescent COVID-19. Both conserved end residues are part of each CDR3. D genes are given only for firm matches. Expanded clones are given a class, and other clones once, few, many or no size at all.

clone_size d_call j_call v_call cdr3_nt cdr3_aa
NA TRBD1 TRBJ1-5 TRBV7-8 TGTGCCAGCAGCTTTTCTGCAGGGGGAAATCAGCCCCAGCATTTT CASSFSAGGNQPQHF
once NA TRBJ2-3 TRBV18 TGTGCCAGCTCACCGGCAGTGGCAGATACGCAGTATTTT CASSPAVADTQYF
NA NA TRBJ1-5 TRBV5-6 TGTGCCAGCAGCTTGAGACAGCATTATAATCAGCCCCAGCATTTT CASSLRQHYNQPQHF
NA TRBD1 TRBJ2-7 TRBV6-2/TRBV6-3 TGTGCCAGCAGTGACAGGGGACAACACTACGAGCAGTACTTC CASSDRGQHYEQYF
few NA TRBJ2-1 TRBV27 TGTGCCAGCAGTTTAGGTGCGGCGGGACGGCCGAGCAATGAGCAGTTCTTC CASSLGAAGRPSNEQFF
NA NA TRBJ1-6 TRBV28 TGTGCCAGCAGTCTCCAGGCGGGGTCAGCCTATAATTCACCCCTCCACTTT CASSLQAGSAYNSPLHF
NA NA TRBJ1-1 TRBV10-3 TGTGCCATCAGTGTGAGAGGGAATCAGGGGCTAGACACTGAAGCTTTCTTT CAISVRGNQGLDTEAFF
NA TRBD1 TRBJ2-3 TRBV28 TGTGCCAGCCCCCCCCCGACAGGGATCACAGATACGCAGTATTTT CASPPPTGITDTQYF
NA NA TRBJ2-5 TRBV5-1 TGCGCCAGCAATTTGGGGGGGGCGGAGGAGACCCAGTACTTC CASNLGGAEETQYF
once TRBD1 TRBJ1-2 TRBV5-1 TGCGCCAGCAGCCTGACGACAGGGCGAGGCTACACCTTC CASSLTTGRGYTF
NA NA TRBJ1-3 TRBV5-6 TGTGCCAGCAGCTTGGGGCTGATCTCTGGAAACACCATATATTTT CASSLGLISGNTIYF
few TRBD2 TRBJ2-3 TRBV24-1 TGTGCCACGCCTCAGAGCGGGAGGGCCGGTCCCCCAGATACGCAGTATTTT CATPQSGRAGPPDTQYF
NA TRBD1 TRBJ1-2 TRBV29-1 TGCAGCGCAACGACAGGGGGCCCGGTTGGCTACACCTTC CSATTGGPVGYTF
NA TRBD1 TRBJ1-4 TRBV4-1 TGCGCCAGCAGCCTCGGTAACGGCCAGGGGGCACAAAAACTGTTTTTT CASSLGNGQGAQKLFF
NA TRBD2 TRBJ2-3 TRBV5-6 TGTGCCAGCAGCCCCCTGGGGGGGAGCACAGATACGCAGTATTTT CASSPLGGSTDTQYF
once TRBD1 TRBJ1-2 TRBV2 TGTGCCAGCAATACGGGACAGGGGCTCGGTTACGGCTACACCTTC CASNTGQGLGYGYTF
NA NA TRBJ2-6 TRBV27 TGTGCCAGCAGTGTTTTAGGGGCTGGGGCCAACGTCCTGACTTTC CASSVLGAGANVLTF
NA NA TRBJ1-3 TRBV18 TGTGCCAGCTCACCTTCCAGGGGCCCTGGAAACACCATATATTTT CASSPSRGPGNTIYF
NA NA TRBJ1-2 TRBV21-1 TGTGCCAGCACCCAAGGGGGGGCAGGGCAGGTTGTTGGCTACACCTTC CASTQGGAGQVVGYTF
once TRBD2 TRBJ2-5 TRBV12-3/TRBV12-4 TGTGCCAGCAGGAAGGGGAGGGTGGAGACCCAGTACTTC CASRKGRVETQYF
NA NA TRBJ2-1 TRBV28 TGTGCCAGCGGAGTTTACAATGAGCAGTTCTTC CASGVYNEQFF
once NA TRBJ2-5 TRBV3-1/TRBV3-2 TGTGCCAGCAGCGCGCGAGTACAGCAAGAGACCCAGTACTTC CASSARVQQETQYF
NA TRBD2 TRBJ2-1 TRBV5-4 TGTGCCAGCAGCGGGAGTCTAGCGGGTGTTGAGCAGTTCTTC CASSGSLAGVEQFF
NA TRBD2 TRBJ2-5 TRBV6-2/TRBV6-3 TGTGCCAGCAGTCGGGGAGGGCAGAGAGGGACCCAGTACTTC CASSRGGQRGTQYF
NA TRBD1 TRBJ2-7 TRBV28 TGTGCCAGCAGTGTAGAACAGGGGGCTACCTACGAGCAGTACTTC CASSVEQGATYEQYF
once NA TRBJ2-7 TRBV20-1 TGCAGTGCTAGAGAACAGCTCGAGCAGTACTTC CSAREQLEQYF
NA TRBD2 TRBJ2-1 TRBV13 TGTGCCAGCAGTCTTAGGACTAGCGGGAGCGGCGGCGAGCAGTTCTTC CASSLRTSGSGGEQFF
NA NA TRBJ2-2 TRBV12-3/TRBV12-4 TGTGCCAGCAGTCTCCAGGAGGGCGGGGAGCTGTTTTTT CASSLQEGGELFF
NA NA TRBJ2-2 TRBV6-5 TGTGCCAGCTGCACCGGGTCAAGGACCGGGGAGCTGTTTTTT CASCTGSRTGELFF
NA TRBD1 TRBJ2-7 TRBV5-6 TGTGCCAGCAGCTTGGGGATTACCGGGACAGGGGAGCAGTACTTC CASSLGITGTGEQYF
NA NA TRBJ2-6 TRBV19 TGTGCCAGTACCCAGGGACTGTACTCTGGGGCCAACGTCCTGACTTTC CASTQGLYSGANVLTF
NA TRBD1 TRBJ2-7 TRBV19 TGTGCCAGTAGTAGTCGGGACAGGGCTTCCGAGCAGTACTTC CASSSRDRASEQYF
NA NA TRBJ1-5 TRBV18 TGTGCCAGCTCACCACAATCTCCGGGGGGGACTAATCAGCCCCAGCATTTT CASSPQSPGGTNQPQHF
NA NA TRBJ1-6 TRBV9 TGTGCCAGCAGCACCACAGGGTCGGGTTCACCCCTCCACTTT CASSTTGSGSPLHF
many NA TRBJ2-1 TRBV5-1 TGCGCCAGCAGCTGGGGGGGCAGCTCCTACAATGAGCAGTTCTTC CASSWGGSSYNEQFF